This TCR beta chain was identified in a study of CD8+ T cells in alopecia areata. Trimming pared 6 bases from V and 2 bases from J, leaving 15 bases between. The CDR3 covers 14 residues. Germline values: CDR1 SGHDT, CDR2 YYEEEE. Following extraction, RNA underwent reverse transcription to cDNA, which served as the sequencing template. Libraries were prepared by immunoSEQ multiplex PCR; TCRdb keeps only in-frame clonotypes and omits some of them. Here the sample spans around 140,000 clones, 86% being singletons. Specified treatment: oral pan-JAK inhibitor, 5-10 mg twice daily. The source is a human donor with alopecia areata. Material: CD8+ T cells sorted from blood, obtained at week 4, from a patient treated with tofacitinib. This rearrangement joins TRBV5-6 to TRBJ2-7, with D perhaps TRBD2 (5 bases). As DNA, the CDR3 is TGTGCCAGCACGGGGAGCCACCAGACCTACGAGCAGTACTTC. It encodes CASTGSHQTYEQYF.